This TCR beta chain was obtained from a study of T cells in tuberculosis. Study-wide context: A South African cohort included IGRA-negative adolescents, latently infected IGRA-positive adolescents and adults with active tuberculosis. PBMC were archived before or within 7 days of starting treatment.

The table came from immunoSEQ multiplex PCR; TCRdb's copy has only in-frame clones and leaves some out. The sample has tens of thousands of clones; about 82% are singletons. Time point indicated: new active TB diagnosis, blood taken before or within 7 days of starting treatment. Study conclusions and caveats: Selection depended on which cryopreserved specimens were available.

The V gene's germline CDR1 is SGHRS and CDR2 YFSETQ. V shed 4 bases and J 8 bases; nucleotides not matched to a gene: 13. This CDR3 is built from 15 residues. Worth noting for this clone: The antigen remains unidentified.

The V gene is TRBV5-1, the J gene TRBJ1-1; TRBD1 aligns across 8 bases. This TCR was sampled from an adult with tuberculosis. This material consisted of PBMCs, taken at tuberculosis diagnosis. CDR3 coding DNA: TGCGCCAGCAGCCCTTTGGACAGGGCGATACCCGAAGCTTTCTTT. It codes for CASSPLDRAIPEAFF.